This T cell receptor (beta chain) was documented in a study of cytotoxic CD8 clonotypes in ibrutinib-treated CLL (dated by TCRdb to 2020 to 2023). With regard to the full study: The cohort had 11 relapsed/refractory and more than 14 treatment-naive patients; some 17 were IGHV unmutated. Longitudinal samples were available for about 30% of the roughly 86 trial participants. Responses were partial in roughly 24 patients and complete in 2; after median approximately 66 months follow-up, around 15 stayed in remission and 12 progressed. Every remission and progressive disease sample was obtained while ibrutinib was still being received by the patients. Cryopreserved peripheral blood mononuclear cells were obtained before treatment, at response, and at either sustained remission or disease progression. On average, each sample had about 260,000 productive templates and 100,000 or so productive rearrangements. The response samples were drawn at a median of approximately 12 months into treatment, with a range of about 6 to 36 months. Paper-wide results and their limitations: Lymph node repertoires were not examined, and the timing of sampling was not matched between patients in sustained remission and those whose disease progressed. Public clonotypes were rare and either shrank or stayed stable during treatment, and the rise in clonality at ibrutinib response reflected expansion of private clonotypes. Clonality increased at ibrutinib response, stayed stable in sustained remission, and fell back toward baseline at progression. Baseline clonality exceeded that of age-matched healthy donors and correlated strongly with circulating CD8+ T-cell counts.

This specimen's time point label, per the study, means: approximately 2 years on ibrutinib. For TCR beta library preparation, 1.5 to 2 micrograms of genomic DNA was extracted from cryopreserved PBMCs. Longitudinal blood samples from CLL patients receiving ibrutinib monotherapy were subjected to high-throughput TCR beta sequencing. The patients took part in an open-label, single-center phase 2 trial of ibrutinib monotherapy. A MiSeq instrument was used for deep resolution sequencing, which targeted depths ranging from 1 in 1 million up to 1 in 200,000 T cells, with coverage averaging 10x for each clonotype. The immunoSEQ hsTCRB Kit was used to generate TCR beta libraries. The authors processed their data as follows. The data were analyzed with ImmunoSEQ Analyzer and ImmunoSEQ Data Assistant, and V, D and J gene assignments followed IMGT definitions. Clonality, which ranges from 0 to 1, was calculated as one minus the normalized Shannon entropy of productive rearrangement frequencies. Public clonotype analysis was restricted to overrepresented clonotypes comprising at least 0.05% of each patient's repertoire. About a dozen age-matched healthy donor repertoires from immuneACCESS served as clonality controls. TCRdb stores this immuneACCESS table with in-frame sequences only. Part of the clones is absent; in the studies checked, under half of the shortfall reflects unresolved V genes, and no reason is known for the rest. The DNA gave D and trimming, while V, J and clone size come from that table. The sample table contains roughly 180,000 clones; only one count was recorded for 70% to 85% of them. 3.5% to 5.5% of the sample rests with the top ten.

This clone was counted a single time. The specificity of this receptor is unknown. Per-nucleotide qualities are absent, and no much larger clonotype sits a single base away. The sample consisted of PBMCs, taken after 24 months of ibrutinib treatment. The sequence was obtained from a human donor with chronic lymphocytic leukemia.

The nucleotides read TGTGCCAGCTCACCATCTACAGGGGAAGAGACCCAGTACTTC. The resulting protein is CASSPSTGEETQYF. The rearranged chain carries TRBV18 and TRBJ2-5; 7 junctional bases match TRBD1. Counted from cysteine to phenylalanine, this CDR3 has 14 amino acids. The CDR3 DNA has 42 bases and is translated from base 1. Sequences KGHSH (CDR1) and LQKENI (CDR2) are obtained from the germline V gene. For this chain, trimming is 2 bases at the V end and 3 bases at the J end, and the number of junction bases without a gene match is 3.